This T cell receptor (beta chain) comes out of a study of cytomegalovirus exposure and HLA in healthy donors (dated by TCRdb to about 2017). With respect to the entire study: In an earlier analysis of 450 to 750 of the donors, around 300 Gb of sequence data and 100 million or so unique TCR beta sequences from approximately 180 million T cells were reported. Approximately 300 gigabases of sequencing data and tens of millions of unique TCR sequences were included in an early release covering around 600 HLA-typed donors. Among the approximately 420 genotyped donors, around 81% belonged to the genetic ancestry cluster associated with self-reported Caucasian donors. The study aimed to test whether cataloging public T cell receptors could reveal signatures of past pathogen exposure. Using immunosequencing, the study profiled T cell repertoires from 666 subjects and related those repertoires to cytomegalovirus serostatus. A separate validation cohort of approximately 120 different subjects was used in addition to the approximately 670-subject first cohort. High-throughput TCR immunosequencing, statistical association of individual TCRs with disease status, and machine learning were combined to predict cytomegalovirus infection status. A later analysis re-analyzed previously published TCR beta repertoires from 600 to 850 donors and added high-resolution HLA genotyping to study TCR occurrence patterns. Rather than using new phenotypic data, the later analysis identified candidate immune exposures from TCR beta sequences and from how often those sequences occurred across donors. To decide whether each TCR beta V gene segment behaved as functional or pseudogenic, an earlier analysis of fewer than 750 of the donors relied on high-throughput TCR beta sequencing. Donor age, sex, ethnicity and CMV serostatus were compiled alongside the repertoire data. In a later genetic analysis, genome-wide SNP genotypes for about three fifths of the 666 donors were used, and that subset was treated as a discovery cohort. All discovery cohort repertoires had been generated using a single sequencing platform. Class I and class II HLA loci were covered by the typing at four-digit resolution. The number of donors typed differed by locus, with roughly 620-630 for A, B, C, DRB1 and DQB1, roughly 550 for DQA1, 600 to 610 for DPA1, and about 450 for DPB1. A few DR-DQ haplotypes were treated as single units for association and clustering because of strong linkage in the cohort. Among 300 to 500 genotyped donors of the cohort, an average of approximately 240,000 unique TCR beta nucleotide sequences was sequenced per donor, of which about 19% were non-productive.

The investigation overall reported the following: Assigning TCR associations to individual alleles was difficult when HLA alleles, especially DR and DQ, strongly co-occurred. Immune exposure information for the cohort was limited to CMV serostatus. Specific HLA alleles were associated with 16,951 TCR beta sequences at a false discovery rate of 0.05 in a later analysis. Most TCR sequences were observed very rarely across donors, whereas some public TCRs were present in many individuals. In an earlier analysis of around 600 of the donors, most TCR beta V segments were observed in productive rearrangements about 87% or about 30% of the time, broadly matching IMGT annotations. In a later analysis, HLA-associated TCR beta chains showed more clonal expansion and lower generation probabilities than non-associated chains that were equally common. Several of the top co-occurrence clusters appeared to be linked to parvovirus B19, influenza, CMV and Epstein-Barr virus, according to a later analysis. Because the 87-base-pair reads could not distinguish some IMGT-functional V segments, including TRBV6-2 and TRBV6-3, those segments were excluded. A later genetic analysis reported fewer N-insertions in productive TCRs among donors in an Asian-associated ancestry cluster than the roughly 700-donor mean. Most CMV-associated TCR beta chains appeared to be HLA-restricted in a later analysis, and the HLA associations seemed to be driven largely by CMV exposure. In a later analysis, the rate of TCR association differed among HLA loci, with DRB1 alleles having the most associated TCRs and HLA-C alleles having the fewest. Cytomegalovirus status was reported to be diagnosed by the classifier with high specificity and sensitivity in both the original and validation cohorts. V-gene and J-gene trimming of TCR beta chains was associated with a missense DCLRE1C variant in a later genetic analysis, and the association was replicated in an independent cohort. This cohort had only TCR beta chains sequenced, and the lack of alpha or paired-chain data limited which features could be detected. A further reported finding was that TCR beta sequences accurately predicted the HLA-A and HLA-B alleles for most subjects in the first cohort. Because HLA typing was missing for some donors at each locus, association tests included only the typed subset. A total of 150 to 200 TCR beta chains were listed by the study as associated with cytomegalovirus. The earlier analysis of 450 to 700 of the donors excluded some 15 rarely observed V segments, including chromosome 9 orphons, because counts were too low. It was suggested by the authors that the approach could potentially be generalized to other disease states and immunological phenotypes. Correlated functional status among segregating V segments might reflect linkage disequilibrium, but an unknown experimental factor could not be ruled out. The presence/absence analyses assumed that sequencing depth was roughly uniform across donors, and that assumption may not be true. The sequencing pipeline was judged likely to have produced a cluster of highly shared sequence variants as a technical artifact. In vitro tests confirmed that a few of the cytomegalovirus-associated TCR beta chains recognize cytomegalovirus antigens.

As regards this clone: The antigen it binds to is not known. Base qualities are not recorded, but no much larger clone differs from it by a single base.

Receptor amplification or capture employed the immunoSEQ multiplex PCR assay. For the multiplex PCR, a mixture combining 60 forward primers for TCR Vbeta segments and 13 reverse primers for TCR Jbeta segments was used. The CDR3 region of rearranged TCR beta genes was amplified from genomic DNA with a multiplex PCR assay. Amplified TCR beta libraries were sequenced as 87-base-pair reads on the Illumina HiSeq System. On the authors' methods: Across the 500 to 700 repertoires, a later analysis counted 75 million to 90 million unique TCR beta chains, approximately 12 million of which were shared by at least two donors. To remove PCR and sequencing errors, raw reads were error-corrected and collapsed into unique sequences using a nearest-neighbor algorithm that merged closely related sequences. To assign V, D and J gene segments, CDR3 sequences were aligned to IMGT reference sequences. For a sequence to be retained, a match of at least six nucleotides to both a V gene segment and a J gene segment was required. Rearrangements were called productive when the CDR3 lacked stop codons and stayed in frame with V and J; all others were non-productive. CDR3 was defined by IMGT convention, running from the second conserved V-encoded cysteine to the conserved J-encoded phenylalanine. In an earlier analysis of more than 550 of the donors, sequences lacking an unambiguous match to a single V gene segment were excluded. In an earlier analysis of more than 500 of the donors, a V segment was called functional when productive rearrangements were above 56.7%, and segregating when the standard deviation between donors exceeded 5%. A statistical classification framework was developed to diagnose cytomegalovirus status using the catalog of TCR beta chain sequences. In a later analysis, TCR nucleotide sequences were compared against IMGT/GENE-DB human TR gene sequences so that V and J genes could be assigned. Using the TCRdist pipeline, a later analysis assigned CDR3 sequences along with most-parsimonious VDJ recombination scenarios. A later analysis defined each TCR beta chain by its CDR3 amino acid sequence plus V-gene family, and excluded reads lacking a unique V-gene family. As a way to deal with suspected cross-contamination and a sequencing artifact, a later analysis dropped 450 to 600 nucleotide sequences that were highly shared and had low generation probability. In a later analysis, a clonal expansion index was calculated for each public chain from normalized within-repertoire ranks of inferred template counts. In a later analysis, generation probabilities were computed using a VDJ recombination model fitted to out-of-frame rearrangements, and the results were checked against IGoR. In a later analysis, TCR-TCR, TCR-HLA and TCR-CMV co-occurrence was scored with hypergeometric tests, and a repertoire-size bias correction was applied to TCR pairs. A later analysis estimated false discovery rates by permuting HLA or CMV assignments 20 times. A later analysis grouped co-occurring TCRs with DBSCAN, adding TCRdist sequence similarity when clustering within HLA-allele-positive subsets. Repertoires with fewer than 30,000 or more than 120,000 public chains were left out of co-occurrence clustering, as were several repertoires with anomalous nucleotide sharing. Drawn from immuneACCESS, this table holds only the in-frame rearrangements with V and J called that TCRdb kept. Clones are partly lost; checked studies trace under half to an unresolved V gene and leave the rest unexplained. V, J and clone size reflect that table, while D and trimming were determined from the DNA. This sample holds 63,000 or so clones; roughly 80% were observed only once. The ten largest clones take up approximately 7.8% of the sample.

CDR1 and CDR2, looked up from the germline V gene (reference sequence), are LNHNV and YYDKDF. From cysteine to phenylalanine, the CDR3 is 16 amino acids long. Just CDR3 DNA is preserved here, 48 bases in frame from base 1. The germline ends are 13 bases apart after V is trimmed by 1 base and J by 3 bases. The cohort was made up of several hundred healthy bone marrow donors. All cohort members were sampled while nominally healthy, although unrecorded immune exposures were likely present. The donor tested CMV seropositive and was one of the 289 seropositive cohort members. Every donor gave a peripheral blood sample, and the peripheral blood mononuclear cells from that sample were used for TCR beta sequencing. Genomic DNA extraction from the blood cell samples was performed with the Qiagen DNeasy Blood Extraction Kit.

The chain joins TRBV15 to TRBJ2-1; the D region possibly corresponds to TRBD2 (5 bases align). Sequencing was performed on PBMCs. The TCR comes from a woman between 25 and 40 years old in good health and CMV-seropositive. Read as DNA, the sequence is TGTGCCACCAGCAGAGGAAGGGAGCAAGGCTACAATGAGCAGTTCTTC. The translation is CATSRGREQGYNEQFF.